The TCR beta chain described here comes from a study of T cell repertoires in cytomegalovirus infection. For the study at large: HLA-C-restricted CMV epitopes, recently identified, and well-studied HLA-B-restricted ones were used by the study. It can be stated that public TCR beta signatures indicated CMV infection as well as a matching HLA type.

The study, taken as a whole, reports: Carriers of CMV and the relevant HLA type were discriminated by public TCR beta frequency. HLA-C-restricted CMV clonotypes gave the most frequent clonotype in two of eight donors.

In TCRdb, the reads were re-called with MiXCR into one record per CDR3 protein. The repertoire consists of about 890,000 distinct CDR3 sequences, with approximately 31% occurring once and the leading ten covering around an eighth. CDR3 length equals 11 residues. Germline CDR1 reads MNHEY; CDR2 reads SVGAGI. The V and J ends lost 6 bases and 3 bases respectively, with 5 bases between them. Turning to this clonotype: Its antigen is unknown.

J is TRBJ2-5 and V is TRBV6-5; D is ambiguous. The sequenced sample was cultured CD8+ T cells from PBMCs, obtained from culture after CMV antigen stimulation. This sequence was found in a human donor in good health (CMV status not recorded). Some clones in this sample may be carry-over from other donors' samples. CDR3 DNA sequence: TGTGCCAGCAGGAAGGAAGAGACCCAGTACTTC. Translation: CASRKEETQYF.